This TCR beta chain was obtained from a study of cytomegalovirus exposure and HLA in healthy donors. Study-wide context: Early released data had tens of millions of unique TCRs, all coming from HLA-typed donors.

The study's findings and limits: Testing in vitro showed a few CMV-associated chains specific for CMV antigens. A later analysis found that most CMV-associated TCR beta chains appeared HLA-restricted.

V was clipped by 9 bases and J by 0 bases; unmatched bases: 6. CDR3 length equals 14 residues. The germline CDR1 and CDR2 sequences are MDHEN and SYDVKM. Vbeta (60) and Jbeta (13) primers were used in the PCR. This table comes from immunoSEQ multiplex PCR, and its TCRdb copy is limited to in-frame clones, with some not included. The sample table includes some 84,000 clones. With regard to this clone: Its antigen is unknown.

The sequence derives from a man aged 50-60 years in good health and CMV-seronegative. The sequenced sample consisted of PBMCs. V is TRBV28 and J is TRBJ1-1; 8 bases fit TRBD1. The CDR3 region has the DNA TGTGCCAGTCGCCACAGGGGGTTGAACACTGAAGCTTTCTTT. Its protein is CASRHRGLNTEAFF.